The clone carrying this T cell receptor (beta chain) turned up a few times. The sample belongs to a study of blood T cells in healthy people across ages. Overall study: Template switching recovered approximately one barcoded beta molecule for every two T cells.

There are 13 residues in the CDR3. Trimming took 2 bases from V and 4 from J, leaving 6 bases between them. At least 6.5 million PBMCs were isolated per sample. Combining a sample-barcoded 5' primer with a J-beta primer mix, a second PCR ran for roughly 7 to 11 cycles. TCRdb fed the 5' RACE reads into MiXCR, producing one record per CDR3 protein. The sample carries 850,000 to 1,100,000 distinct CDR3 sequences, 35% to 40% recorded once. The sequencing sample was made of blood. This chain links TRBV12-3 or TRBV12-4 with TRBJ2-4; D is unclear. The source of this sequence is a man in his late teens or twenties in good health. In DNA form, the CDR3 reads TGTGCCAGCAGTTTACGGGTTAAAAACATTCAGTACTTC. It yields the protein CASSLRVKNIQYF.